Included here is one T cell receptor beta chain sequence, with context. Trimming took 2 bases from V and 7 from J; bases not matched to a gene: 8. Germline lookup yields CDR1 LNHDA and CDR2 SQIVND (reference sequence). This CDR3 contains 16 residues. The authors' processing: Amplification with reference gene primers provided the estimates of nucleated cell counts. Assay: immunoSEQ multiplex PCR; the TCRdb copy retains only in-frame clones and omits some. Clone size and V and J calls were adopted from that table, with D and trimming inferred from the DNA. The table includes about half a million clones, 70% to 90% detected once. This record belongs to a study of blood T cell repertoires in COVID-19.

This chain links TRBV19 with TRBJ1-4, with 9 bases identical to TRBD1. This receptor was taken from a human donor in a cohort sampled during active COVID-19. The specimen sequenced was peripheral blood. CDR3 residues: CASSISRGTGIEKLFF. Here the CDR3 DNA reads TGTGCCAGTAGTATATCAAGGGGGACAGGGATTGAAAAACTGTTTTTT.